A single sample is the source of the 9 T cell receptor beta chains below, sequenced in a study of PD-1 blockade in classical Hodgkin lymphoma. Profiling relied on immunoSEQ multiplex PCR, and the TCRdb table lists in-frame clones only, not all of them. The sample includes around 65,000 clones, about 85% of them seen just once. Time point denoted: cycle 4 day 1 (C4D1), after about 6 weeks of nivolumab. After autologous stem cell transplantation all patients relapsed, and prior brentuximab vedotin exposure differed between cohorts. The source was peripheral blood mononuclear cells (PBMCs), collected before the fourth cycle of nivolumab. The receptors were sampled from a human donor with classical Hodgkin lymphoma.

This chain links TRBV5-1 with TRBJ2-7; D is uncertain. V lost 0 bases, J lost 0 bases, and 7 bases lay in between. The CDR3 is 14 residues long. Germline CDR1 and CDR2: SGHRS and YFSETQ. The CDR3 loop reads CASSLEAHSYEQYF. CDR3 sequence (DNA): TGCGCCAGCAGCTTGGAGGCTCACTCCTACGAGCAGTACTTC.

This chain links TRBV19 with TRBJ2-7, with D possibly matching TRBD1 (6 bases). This CDR3 has 16 amino acids. Germline CDR1 LNHDA, CDR2 SQIVND (reference sequence). Trimming stripped 3 bases from V and 1 base from J, with 16 bases between. The CDR3 nucleotides are TGTGCCAGTAGTATTTTTTTTACGGACAGATCCTACGAGCAGTACTTC. Amino acid sequence: CASSIFFTDRSYEQYF.

This clone was seen only a few times. The chain employs TRBV12-5 and TRBJ2-3; the D is unclear. Germline assignment: CDR1 LGHNT and CDR2 FRNRAP. V was clipped by 0 bases and J by 5 bases, with 9 bases between them. This CDR3 contains 14 residues. CDR3 nucleotides: TGTGCTAGTGGTTTGGTAAAGCGAGGAGATACGCAGTATTTT. Translating gives CASGLVKRGDTQYF.

V is TRBV27 and J is TRBJ1-6; 9 bases fit TRBD1. The CDR3 runs to 15 residues. With V trimmed by 3 bases and J by 7 bases, 4 bases remained unmatched. The germline gives CDR1 MNHEY, CDR2 SMNVEV (reference sequence). CDR3 nucleotide sequence: TGTGCCAGCAGTTTGTTGGGACAGGGAAATTCACCCCTCCACTTT. Translated, it gives CASSLLGQGNSPLHF.

Of note for this clone: A read error may produce the germline difference seen at one junction end. This chain connects TRBV5-4 to TRBJ2-4; tentatively, D is TRBD1 (5 bases). CDR3 length: 16 amino acids. Germline lookup yields CDR1 SGHNT and CDR2 YYREEE (reference sequence). The CDR3 spells CASSVLEQGDENIQYF. The CDR3 bases are TGTGCCAGCTCGGTCTTGGAACAAGGGGATGAAAATATTCAGTACTTC. The whole variable domain, remainder taken from reference TRBV5-4 and TRBJ2-4, is ETGVTQSPTHLIKTRGQQVTLRCSSQSGHNTVSWYQQALGQGPQFIFQYYREEENGRGNFPPRFSGLQFPNYSSELNVNALELDDSALYLCASSVLEQGDENIQYFGAGTRLSVL.

The chain is built from TRBV5-1 and TRBJ2-2, with 7 nucleotides matching TRBD1. The CDR3 has 13 amino acids. Trimming took 4 bases from V and 6 from J; bases not matched to a gene: 3. CDR1 and CDR2 from the germline V gene are SGHRS and YFSETQ. CDR3 DNA sequence: TGCGCCAGCAGCACTACAGGGGCCGGGGAGCTGTTTTTT. Protein sequence: CASSTTGAGELFF.

The V call is TRBV6-4, the J call TRBJ2-3; TRBD2 matches at 9 bases. The CDR3 length is 16 residues. J was trimmed by 2 bases and V by 3 bases; bases with no gene match: 6. The germline CDR1 and CDR2 sequences are MRHNA and SNTAGT. CDR3 in amino acids: CASSEKRGALTDTQYF. Here the CDR3 DNA reads TGTGCCAGCAGTGAAAAGCGGGGGGCCCTCACAGATACGCAGTATTTT.

The chain is built from TRBV5-1 and TRBJ2-2; 11 bases are a match to TRBD2. Germline CDR1 is SGHRS and CDR2 is YFSETQ. This CDR3 region has 15 residues. The V gene end was trimmed by 7 bases and the J gene end by 4 bases; junction bases not matched to a gene: 6. The CDR3 sequence is CASETSGGGTGELFF. The CDR3 nucleotides are TGCGCCAGCGAAACTAGCGGGGGAGGCACCGGGGAGCTGTTTTTT.

The rearrangement uses TRBV2 and TRBJ2-1; no definite D call. From germline, CDR1 is SNHLY and CDR2 FYNNEI. Trimming removed 3 bases at V and 16 bases at J, with 13 bases between. CDR3 size: 11 residues. CDR3 in DNA: TGTGCCAGCAGTGATTTAGGGATCCCCTTCTTC. Its protein is CASSDLGIPFF.